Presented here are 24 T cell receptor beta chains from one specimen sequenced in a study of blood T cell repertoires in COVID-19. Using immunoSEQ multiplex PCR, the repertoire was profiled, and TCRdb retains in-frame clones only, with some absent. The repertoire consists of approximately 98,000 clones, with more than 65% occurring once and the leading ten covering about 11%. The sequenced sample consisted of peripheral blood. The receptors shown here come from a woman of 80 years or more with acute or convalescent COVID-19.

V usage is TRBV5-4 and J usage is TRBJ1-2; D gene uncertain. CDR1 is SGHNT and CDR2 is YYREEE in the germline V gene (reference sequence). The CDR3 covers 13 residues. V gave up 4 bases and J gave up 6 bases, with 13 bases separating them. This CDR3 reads CASSQPGVDGYTF. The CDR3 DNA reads TGTGCCAGCAGCCAACCGGGAGTGGATGGCTACACCTTC.

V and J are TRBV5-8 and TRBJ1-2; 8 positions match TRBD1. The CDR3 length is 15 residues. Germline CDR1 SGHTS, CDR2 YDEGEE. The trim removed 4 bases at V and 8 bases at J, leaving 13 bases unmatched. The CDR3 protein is CASSREEDRVGGYTF. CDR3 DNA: TGTGCCAGCAGCCGGGAGGAGGACAGGGTCGGCGGCTACACCTTC.

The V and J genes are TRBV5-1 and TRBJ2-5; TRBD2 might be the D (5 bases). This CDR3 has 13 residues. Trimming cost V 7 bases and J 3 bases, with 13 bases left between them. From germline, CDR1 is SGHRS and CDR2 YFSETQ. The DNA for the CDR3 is TGCGCCAGCGGGGAGTCAGACAAAGAGACCCAGTACTTC. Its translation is CASGESDKETQYF. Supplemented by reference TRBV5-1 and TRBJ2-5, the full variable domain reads KAGVTQTPRYLIKTRGQQVTLSCSPISGHRSVSWYQQTPGQGLQFLFEYFSETQRNKGNFPGRFSGRQFSNSRSEMNVSTLELGDSALYLCASGESDKETQYFGPGTRLLVL.

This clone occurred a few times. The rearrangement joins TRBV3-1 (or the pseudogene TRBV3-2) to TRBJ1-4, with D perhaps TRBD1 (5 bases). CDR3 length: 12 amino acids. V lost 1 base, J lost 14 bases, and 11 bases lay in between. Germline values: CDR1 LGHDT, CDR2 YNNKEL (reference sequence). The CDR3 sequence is CASSQADRGLFF. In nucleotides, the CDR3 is TGTGCCAGCAGCCAAGCAGACAGAGGCCTGTTTTTT.

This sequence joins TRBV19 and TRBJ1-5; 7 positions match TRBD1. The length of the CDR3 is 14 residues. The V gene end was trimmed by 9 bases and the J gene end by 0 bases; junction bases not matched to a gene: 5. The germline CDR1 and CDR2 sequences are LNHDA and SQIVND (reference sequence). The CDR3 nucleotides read TGTGCCAGAAAAGGGACAGTTAGCAATCAGCCCCAGCATTTT. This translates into CARKGTVSNQPQHF.

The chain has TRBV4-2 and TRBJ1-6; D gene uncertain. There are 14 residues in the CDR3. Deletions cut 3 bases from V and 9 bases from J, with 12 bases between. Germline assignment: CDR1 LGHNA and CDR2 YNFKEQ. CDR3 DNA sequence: TGTGCCAGCAGCCAGGGCCAGGCGGGTTCACCCCTCCACTTT. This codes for CASSQGQAGSPLHF.

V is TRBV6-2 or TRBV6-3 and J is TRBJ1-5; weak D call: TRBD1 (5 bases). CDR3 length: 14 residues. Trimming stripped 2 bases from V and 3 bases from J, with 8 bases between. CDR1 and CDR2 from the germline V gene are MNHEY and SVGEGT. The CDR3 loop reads CASSYDSHNQPQHF. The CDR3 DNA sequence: TGTGCCAGCAGTTACGACAGTCACAATCAGCCCCAGCATTTT.

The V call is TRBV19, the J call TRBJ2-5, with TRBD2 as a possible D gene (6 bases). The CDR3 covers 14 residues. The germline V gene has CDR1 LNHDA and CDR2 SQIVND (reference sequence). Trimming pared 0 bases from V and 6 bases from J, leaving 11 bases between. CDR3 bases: TGTGCCAGTAGTATAGACCCCCTAGCGAAGACCCAGTACTTC. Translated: CASSIDPLAKTQYF.

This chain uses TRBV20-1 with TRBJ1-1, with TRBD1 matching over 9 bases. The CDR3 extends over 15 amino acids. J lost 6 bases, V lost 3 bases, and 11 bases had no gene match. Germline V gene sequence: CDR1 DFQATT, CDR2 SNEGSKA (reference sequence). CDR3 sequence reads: CSASGSGTGIAEAFF. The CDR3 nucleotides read TGCAGTGCTAGTGGTTCGGGGACAGGGATCGCTGAAGCTTTCTTT.

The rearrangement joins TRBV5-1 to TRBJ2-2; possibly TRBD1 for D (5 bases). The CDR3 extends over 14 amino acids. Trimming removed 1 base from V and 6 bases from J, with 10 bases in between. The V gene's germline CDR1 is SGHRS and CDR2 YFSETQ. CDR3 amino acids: CASSLYPGSGELFF. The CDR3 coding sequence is TGCGCCAGCAGCTTGTACCCAGGGTCCGGGGAGCTGTTTTTT. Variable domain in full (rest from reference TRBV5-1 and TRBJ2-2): KAGVTQTPRYLIKTRGQQVTLSCSPISGHRSVSWYQQTPGQGLQFLFEYFSETQRNKGNFPGRFSGRQFSNSRSEMNVSTLELGDSALYLCASSLYPGSGELFFGEGSRLTVL.

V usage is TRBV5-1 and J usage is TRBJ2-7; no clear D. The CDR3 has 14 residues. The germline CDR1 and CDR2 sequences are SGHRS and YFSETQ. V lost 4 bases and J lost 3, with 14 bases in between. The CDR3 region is CASSPADKRYEQYF. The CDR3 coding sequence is TGCGCCAGCAGCCCGGCCGACAAACGCTACGAGCAGTACTTC.

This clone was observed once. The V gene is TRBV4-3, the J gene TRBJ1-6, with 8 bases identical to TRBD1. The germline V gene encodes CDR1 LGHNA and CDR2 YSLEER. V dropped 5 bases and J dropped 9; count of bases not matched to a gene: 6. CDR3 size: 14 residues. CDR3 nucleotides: TGCGCCAGCAGCTCGGACAGGGCAGGTTCACCCCTCCACTTT. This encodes CASSSDRAGSPLHF.

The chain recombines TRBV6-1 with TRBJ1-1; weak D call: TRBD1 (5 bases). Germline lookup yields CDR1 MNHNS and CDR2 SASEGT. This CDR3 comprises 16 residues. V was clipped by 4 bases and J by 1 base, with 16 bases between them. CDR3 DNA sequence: TGTGCCAGCAGTGGACAGCTCAAATCGGGGAACACTGAAGCTTTCTTT. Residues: CASSGQLKSGNTEAFF.

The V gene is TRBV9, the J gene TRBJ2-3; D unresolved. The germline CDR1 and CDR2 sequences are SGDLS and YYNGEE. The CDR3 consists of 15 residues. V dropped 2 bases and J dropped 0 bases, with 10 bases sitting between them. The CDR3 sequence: CASSVYSSSTDTQYF. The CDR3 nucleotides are TGTGCCAGCAGCGTCTACAGCTCTAGCACAGATACGCAGTATTTT. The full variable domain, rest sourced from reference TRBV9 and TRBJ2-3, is DSGVTQTPKHLITATGQRVTLRCSPRSGDLSVYWYQQSLDQGLQFLIQYYNGEERAKGNILERFSAQQFPDLHSELNLSSLELGDSALYFCASSVYSSSTDTQYFGPGTRLTVL.

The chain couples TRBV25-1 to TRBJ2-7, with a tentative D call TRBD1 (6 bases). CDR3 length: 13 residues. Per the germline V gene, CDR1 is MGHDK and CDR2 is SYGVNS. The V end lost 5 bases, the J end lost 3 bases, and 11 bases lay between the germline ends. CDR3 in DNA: TGTGCCAGCAGTCAGGGGTGGAACTACGAGCAGTACTTC. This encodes CASSQGWNYEQYF.

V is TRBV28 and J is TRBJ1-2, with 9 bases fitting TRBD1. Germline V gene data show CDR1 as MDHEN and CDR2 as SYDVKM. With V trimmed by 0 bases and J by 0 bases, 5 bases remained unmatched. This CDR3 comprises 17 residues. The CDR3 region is CASSLWDRGRANYGYTF. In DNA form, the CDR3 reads TGTGCCAGCAGTTTATGGGACAGGGGCCGGGCTAACTATGGCTACACCTTC.

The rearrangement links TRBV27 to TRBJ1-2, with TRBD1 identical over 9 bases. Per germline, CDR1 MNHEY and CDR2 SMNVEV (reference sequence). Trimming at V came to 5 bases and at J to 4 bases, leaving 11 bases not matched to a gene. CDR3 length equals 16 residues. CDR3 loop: CASSLTGTGSRYGYTF. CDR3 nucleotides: TGTGCCAGCAGTCTGACCGGGACAGGGTCCCGCTATGGCTACACCTTC.

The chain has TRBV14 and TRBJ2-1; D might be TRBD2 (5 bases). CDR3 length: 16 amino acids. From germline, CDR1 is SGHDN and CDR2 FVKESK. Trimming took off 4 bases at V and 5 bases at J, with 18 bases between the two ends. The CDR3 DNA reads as TGTGCCAGCAGCCTCATCCGTGGACGGGATGACAATGAGCAGTTCTTC. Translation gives CASSLIRGRDDNEQFF. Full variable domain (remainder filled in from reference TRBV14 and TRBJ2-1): EAGVTQFPSHSVIEKGQTVTLRCDPISGHDNLYWYRRVMGKEIKFLLHFVKESKQDESGMPNNRFLAERTGGTYSTLKVQPAELEDSGVYFCASSLIRGRDDNEQFFGPGTRLTVL.

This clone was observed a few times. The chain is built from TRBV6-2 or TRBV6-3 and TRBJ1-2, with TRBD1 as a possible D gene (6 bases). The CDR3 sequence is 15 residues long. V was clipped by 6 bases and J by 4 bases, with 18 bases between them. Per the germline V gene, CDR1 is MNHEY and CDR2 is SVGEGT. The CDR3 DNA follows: TGTGCCAGCAGCCTCCCCCTCCAGGGGATCTATGGCTACACCTTC. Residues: CASSLPLQGIYGYTF.

CDR3: CATSDSADGYTF. CDR3 DNA sequence: TGTGCCACCAGTGACTCGGCGGATGGCTACACCTTC. J is TRBJ1-2 and V is TRBV24-1, with no clear D. V lost 4 bases to trimming and J lost 6 bases, with 8 bases between them. There are 12 residues in the CDR3. In germline, CDR1 is KGHDR, CDR2 SFDVKD.

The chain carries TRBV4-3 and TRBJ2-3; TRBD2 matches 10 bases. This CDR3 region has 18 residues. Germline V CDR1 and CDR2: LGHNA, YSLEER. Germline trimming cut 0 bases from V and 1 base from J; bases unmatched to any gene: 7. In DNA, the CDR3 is TGCGCCAGCAGCCAAGATCTGCAGCGGGGGGGAGGCACAGATACGCAGTATTTT. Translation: CASSQDLQRGGGTDTQYF.

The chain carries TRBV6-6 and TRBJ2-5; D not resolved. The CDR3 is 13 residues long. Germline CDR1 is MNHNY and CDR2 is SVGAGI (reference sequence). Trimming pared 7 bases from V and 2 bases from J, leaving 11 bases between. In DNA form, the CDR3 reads TGTGCCAGCATGCGATCTGAGCAAGAGACCCAGTACTTC. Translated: CASMRSEQETQYF.

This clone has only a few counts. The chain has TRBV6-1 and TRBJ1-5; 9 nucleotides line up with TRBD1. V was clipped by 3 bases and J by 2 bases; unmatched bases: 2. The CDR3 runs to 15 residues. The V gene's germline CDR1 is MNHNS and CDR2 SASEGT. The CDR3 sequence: CASSEDRGGNQPQHF. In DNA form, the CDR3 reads TGTGCCAGCAGTGAGGACAGGGGAGGCAATCAGCCCCAGCATTTT.

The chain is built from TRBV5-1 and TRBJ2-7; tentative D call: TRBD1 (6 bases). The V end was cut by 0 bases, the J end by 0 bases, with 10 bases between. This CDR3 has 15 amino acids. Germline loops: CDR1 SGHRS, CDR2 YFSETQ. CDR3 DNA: TGCGCCAGCAGCTTGGGACAGGCGAGCTCCTACGAGCAGTACTTC. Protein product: CASSLGQASSYEQYF.